This T cell receptor (beta chain) was recorded in a study of early T cells in non-severe SARS-CoV-2 infection. On the study more broadly: The study sequenced bulk RNA from unsorted whole blood, with chains unpaired.

Regarding this clonotype: Its antigen is unknown.

Whole-study results and caveats: The matching step, a VDJdb search, favored anti-spike CD8 responses and missed private and CD4 specificities.

Attachment of unique molecular identifiers to individual cDNA molecules was performed. One entry per CDR3 protein results from TCRdb running MiXCR on the 5' RACE reads. There are tens of thousands of distinct CDR3 sequences in the sample; about 15% occur only once, and less than 12% lies in the top ten. The sequencing used whole blood, collected at baseline. This sequence was found in an adult who was a healthcare worker with PCR-confirmed SARS-CoV-2 infection or an uninfected control (not recorded which).

The CDR3 nucleotides are TGCAGTGCTAGAGAGGGCAGCCAAGAGACCCAGTACTTC. This sequence encodes CSAREGSQETQYF. This chain joins TRBV20-1 and TRBJ2-5; D unresolved. V was trimmed by 0 bases and J by 1 base, leaving 6 bases between them. Germline assignment: CDR1 DFQATT and CDR2 SNEGSKA (reference sequence). CDR3 length equals 13 residues.